Described below is a single T cell receptor beta chain sequence and its context. Its antigen is undetermined. The data belong to a study of glioma-infiltrating T cells. Study-wide results and caveats: Non-neoplastic patients had below-expected tissue-blood divergence, while all gliomas exceeded expectation.

CDR3 length: 12 amino acids. V was cut by 6 bases and J by 4 bases, with 9 bases left in between. Germline CDR1 and CDR2: MDHEN and SYDVKM. The iRepertoire nested amplicon-rescue multiplex PCR amplified TCR alpha and beta CDR3s from RNA. Using its own MiXCR run on the multiplex PCR reads, TCRdb lists one record per CDR3 protein. The sample includes about 5,700 distinct CDR3 sequences, 35% to 50% of them seen just once. Sequencing input: glioma tissue, nonneoplastic brain tissue, or PBMCs (not recorded which). The TCR comes from a human donor with low-grade glioma or glioblastoma, undergoing nonglioma brain surgery, or in good health (not recorded which). V and J are TRBV28 and TRBJ1-2, with no clear D. The CDR3 sequence is CASSPRCYGYTF. The CDR3 DNA reads as TGTGCCAGCAGCCCACGGTGCTATGGCTACACCTTC.